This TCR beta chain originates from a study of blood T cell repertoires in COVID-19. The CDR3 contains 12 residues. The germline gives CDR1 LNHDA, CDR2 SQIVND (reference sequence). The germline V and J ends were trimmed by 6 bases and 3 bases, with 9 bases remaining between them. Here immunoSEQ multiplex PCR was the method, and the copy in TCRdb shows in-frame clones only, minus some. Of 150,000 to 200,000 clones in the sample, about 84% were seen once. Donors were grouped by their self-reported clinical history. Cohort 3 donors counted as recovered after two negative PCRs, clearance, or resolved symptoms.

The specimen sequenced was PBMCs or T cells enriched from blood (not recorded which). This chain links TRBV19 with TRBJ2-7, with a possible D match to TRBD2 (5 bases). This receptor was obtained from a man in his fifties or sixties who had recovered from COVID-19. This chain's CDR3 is CASREVHYEQYF. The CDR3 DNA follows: TGTGCCAGTAGGGAGGTACACTACGAGCAGTACTTC. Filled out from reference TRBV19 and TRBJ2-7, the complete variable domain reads DGGITQSPKYLFRKEGQNVTLSCEQNLNHDAMYWYRQDPGQGLRLIYYSQIVNDFQKGDIAEGYSVSREKKESFPLTVTSAQKNPTAFYLCASREVHYEQYFGPGTRLTVT.